The next 30 T cell receptor beta chains were all read from a single sample in a study of T cell responses to AZD1222 COVID-19 vaccine. Method: immunoSEQ multiplex PCR; TCRdb's copy keeps in-frame clones and lacks some. The table has some 150,000 clones, around four fifths seen once. The material sequenced was peripheral blood, taken on day 0 of MenACWY control vaccination. These receptors all stem from an adult in good health.

The chain couples TRBV3-1 (or the pseudogene TRBV3-2) to TRBJ1-6; the D gene is possibly TRBD1 (5 bases). Trimming shortened V by 0 bases and J by 9 bases, and 18 bases separated the two germline ends. The V gene's germline CDR1 is LGHDT and CDR2 YNNKEL (reference sequence). The CDR3 length is 17 residues. As DNA, the CDR3 is TGTGCCAGCAGCCAAGATGGTATTTCCTTAAGGGGTTCACCCCTCCACTTT. It yields the protein CASSQDGISLRGSPLHF.

This clone appeared a single time. CDR3 nucleotides: TGTGCCAGCAGCCGAATAGCGGGGGGACTAAACACCGGGGAGCTGTTTTTT. It specifies CASSRIAGGLNTGELFF. The V gene is TRBV5-4, the J gene TRBJ2-2; 10 bases agree with TRBD2. CDR3 length equals 17 residues. Germline V gene sequence: CDR1 SGHNT, CDR2 YYREEE (reference sequence). V was clipped by 4 bases and J by 2 bases; unmatched bases: 8. Variable domain in full (rest from reference TRBV5-4 and TRBJ2-2): ETGVTQSPTHLIKTRGQQVTLRCSSQSGHNTVSWYQQALGQGPQFIFQYYREEENGRGNFPPRFSGLQFPNYSSELNVNALELDDSALYLCASSRIAGGLNTGELFFGEGSRLTVL.

The chain carries TRBV27 and TRBJ1-4; maybe TRBD1 (6 bases). The CDR3 loop spans 16 amino acids. The V gene's germline CDR1 is MNHEY and CDR2 SMNVEV (reference sequence). V was cut by 5 bases and J by 8 bases, with 21 bases left in between. The CDR3 coding sequence is TGTGCCAGCAGTGAAAACAGGGCGGCGGATACCGAAAAACTGTTTTTT. This gives the protein CASSENRAADTEKLFF.

The chain uses TRBV29-1 and TRBJ2-5; maybe TRBD2 (5 bases). This CDR3 has 19 residues. The V end was cut by 8 bases, the J end by 5 bases, with 36 bases between. The V gene's germline CDR1 is SQVTM and CDR2 ANQGSEA. The chain's CDR3 is CSPAGHRLFRTTSTETQYF. CDR3 DNA sequence: TGCAGCCCCGCGGGCCACCGACTATTCAGGACCACCAGTACGGAGACCCAGTACTTC. Using reference TRBV29-1 and TRBJ2-5 for the parts outside the CDR3, the full variable domain is SAVISQKPSRDICQRGTSLTIQCQVDSQVTMMFWYRQQPGQSLTLIATANQGSEATYESGFVIDKFPISRPNLTFSTLTVSNMSPEDSSIYLCSPAGHRLFRTTSTETQYFGPGTRLLVL.

The chain has TRBV6-5 and TRBJ2-5, with D unresolved. Trimming removed 2 bases from V and 5 bases from J, with 6 bases in between. This CDR3 comprises 12 residues. Germline CDR1 MNHEY, CDR2 SVGAGI. Here the CDR3 DNA reads TGTGCCAGCAGTTACGGAAAGGAGACCCAGTACTTC. It codes for CASSYGKETQYF.

The chain is built from TRBV7-8 and TRBJ2-5, with 16 nucleotides matching TRBD2. Germline V gene sequence: CDR1 SGHVS, CDR2 FQNEAQ. After removal of 3 bases from V and 4 bases from J, the junction contained 2 bases not matched to a gene. This CDR3 region has 16 residues. CDR3 protein: CASSLGLAGGPETQYF. CDR3 bases: TGTGCCAGCAGCTTGGGACTAGCGGGGGGGCCAGAGACCCAGTACTTC.

The chain recombines TRBV27 with TRBJ1-1; D remains ambiguous. Trimming stripped 7 bases from V and 1 base from J, with 13 bases between. CDR1 is MNHEY and CDR2 is SMNVEV in the germline V gene (reference sequence). This CDR3 is built from 14 residues. CDR3 amino acids: CASTPRAQNTEAFF. CDR3 bases: TGTGCCAGCACACCCCGGGCCCAGAACACTGAAGCTTTCTTT.

This clone was detected once. The chain carries TRBV7-3 and TRBJ2-2; D ambiguous. The V end lost 0 bases, the J end lost 6 bases, and 8 bases lay between the germline ends. Germline CDR1 SGHTA, CDR2 FQGTGA. The CDR3 runs to 14 residues. In nucleotides, the CDR3 is TGTGCCAGCAGCTTAACGTTAGATCCCGGGGAGCTGTTTTTT. Encoded protein: CASSLTLDPGELFF.

The chain combines TRBV6-5 with TRBJ2-3; D not resolved. V shed 6 bases and J shed 4 bases, with 14 bases lying between them. The germline CDR1 and CDR2 sequences are MNHEY and SVGAGI. The length of the CDR3 is 14 residues. The CDR3 protein is CASRYDTSPDTQYF. In nucleotides, the CDR3 is TGTGCCAGCAGATACGACACGAGTCCAGATACGCAGTATTTT.

The CDR3 loop is CASSSRTGVYEQYF. CDR3 DNA: TGCGCCAGCAGCTCCCGGACAGGGGTGTACGAGCAGTACTTC. The chain recombines TRBV5-1 with TRBJ2-7; 9 nucleotides align to TRBD1. The CDR3 loop spans 14 amino acids. V gave up 3 bases and J gave up 4 bases; unmatched junction bases: 5. Germline V lookup: CDR1 SGHRS, CDR2 YFSETQ.

The chain uses TRBV7-9 and TRBJ1-4; tentatively, D is TRBD1 (5 bases). CDR1 and CDR2 from the germline V gene are SEHNR and FQNEAQ (reference sequence). Deletions cut 3 bases from V and 10 bases from J, with 15 bases between. CDR3 size: 14 residues. CDR3 nucleotides: TGTGCCAGCAGCTTGGGGCAGACCCCAGGAAAACTGTTTTTT. Its protein is CASSLGQTPGKLFF. Complete variable domain (other parts from reference TRBV7-9 and TRBJ1-4): DTGVSQNPRHKITKRGQNVTFRCDPISEHNRLYWYRQTLGQGPEFLTYFQNEAQLEKSRLLSDRFSAERPKGSFSTLEIQRTEQGDSAMYLCASSLGQTPGKLFFGSGTQLSVL.

The chain employs TRBV27 and TRBJ1-3; D perhaps matches TRBD1 (5 bases). Germline V CDR1 and CDR2: MNHEY, SMNVEV (reference sequence). The CDR3 contains 14 residues. V was trimmed by 3 bases and J by 2 bases, leaving 8 bases between them. CDR3 bases: TGTGCCAGCAGTTTCGCCAGGGCTGGAAACACCATATATTTT. Its translation is CASSFARAGNTIYF.

The rearrangement links TRBV9 to TRBJ2-5, with D perhaps assigned TRBD1 or TRBD2 (5 bases each). V was cut by 4 bases and J by 1 base, with 14 bases left in between. CDR3 length equals 15 residues. The germline CDR1 and CDR2 sequences are SGDLS and YYNGEE. The CDR3, as DNA: TGTGCCAGCAGCCCCGGGGTAGGGACCCAAGAGACCCAGTACTTC. Encoded protein: CASSPGVGTQETQYF.

This chain connects TRBV6-6 to TRBJ2-5; 7 positions match TRBD2. CDR3 length: 16 amino acids. V was clipped by 2 bases and J by 4 bases; unmatched bases: 10. Germline CDR1 MNHNY, CDR2 SVGAGI (reference sequence). The CDR3 bases are TGTGCCAGCAGTTACCCGGGCGGGGGACGGGGAGAGACCCAGTACTTC. This translates into CASSYPGGGRGETQYF.

This clone was counted only a few times. The chain links TRBV18 to TRBJ2-3; D may be TRBD1 or TRBD2 (6 bases each). From germline, CDR1 is KGHSH and CDR2 LQKENI. CDR3 length: 15 residues. The ends were cut back, 6 bases at V and 0 bases at J, with 13 bases in the middle. CDR3 coding DNA: TGTGCCAGCTCGAGAGGGGGGACAAGCACAGATACGCAGTATTTT. Translating gives CASSRGGTSTDTQYF.

The chain has TRBV14 and TRBJ1-1, with D hard to call. V lost 0 bases and J 4 bases, leaving 15 bases between the germline ends. CDR1 is SGHDN, CDR2 FVKESK, per germline. The CDR3 consists of 16 residues. The CDR3 region is CASSQEASRGGTEAFF. CDR3 nucleotides: TGTGCCAGCAGCCAAGAAGCGTCGCGGGGTGGCACTGAAGCTTTCTTT.

V is TRBV19 and J is TRBJ2-1, with 8 bases aligning to TRBD1. The length of the CDR3 is 15 residues. Germline V CDR1 and CDR2: LNHDA, SQIVND (reference sequence). Trimming took 4 bases from V and 5 from J; bases not matched to a gene: 7. The CDR3 here is CASSNGAGGHNEQFF. CDR3 sequence (DNA): TGTGCCAGTAGTAATGGAGCAGGGGGCCACAATGAGCAGTTCTTC.

The CDR3 DNA reads as TGTGCCATCAGTGAGTCGACTGGGACAGGGACAGATACGCAGTATTTT. It translates to CAISESTGTGTDTQYF. The chain links TRBV10-3 to TRBJ2-3; 9 bases align to TRBD1. This CDR3 is 16 amino acids long. J gave up 3 bases and V 0 bases, and 4 bases lay outside the gene matches. Germline loops: CDR1 ENHRY, CDR2 SYGVKD.

The V call is TRBV30, the J call TRBJ1-1; D gene ambiguous. The CDR3 is made up of 10 amino acids. V was cut by 3 bases and J by 6 bases, with 5 bases left in between. Germline V lookup: CDR1 GTSNPN, CDR2 SVGIG (reference sequence). CDR3 sequence reads: CAWSSSEAFF. CDR3 nucleotide sequence: TGTGCCTGGAGCTCCTCTGAAGCTTTCTTT.

The CDR3 sequence: CASSLPTSGGVDTQYF. CDR3 nucleotides: TGCGCCAGCAGCCTCCCGACTAGCGGGGGAGTTGATACGCAGTATTTT. The gene calls are TRBV4-1 and TRBJ2-3; the match to TRBD2 covers 12 bases. This CDR3 is 16 amino acids long. J gave up 6 bases and V 4 bases, and 8 bases lay outside the gene matches. The V gene's germline CDR1 is MGHRA and CDR2 YSYEKL.

The chain joins TRBV19 to TRBJ2-1, with D hard to call. Germline CDR1 is LNHDA and CDR2 is SQIVND (reference sequence). Between the trimmed V and J ends, which lost 1 base and 9 bases, there was a span of 7 bases. This CDR3 has 12 residues. CDR3 nucleotides: TGTGCCAGTAGTATAGCCCGGAGTGAGCAGTTCTTC. As protein: CASSIARSEQFF.

This clone showed up just a few times. The rearrangement links TRBV5-1 to TRBJ1-3; possible D gene TRBD1, 5 bases. The V gene lost 0 bases and the J gene lost 2 bases, with 9 bases spanning the gap. Germline CDR1 reads SGHRS; CDR2 reads YFSETQ. The CDR3 extends over 15 amino acids. The CDR3 DNA follows: TGCGCCAGCAGCTTGGGGGACCTCACTGGAAACACCATATATTTT. Translation: CASSLGDLTGNTIYF.

The chain has TRBV7-8 and TRBJ1-6; a possible D gene is TRBD1 (5 bases). The CDR3 sequence is 14 residues long. Trimming left V 5 bases short and J 4 bases short, with 9 bases between. Germline lookup yields CDR1 SGHVS and CDR2 FQNEAQ. This chain's CDR3 is CASSADRYNSPLHF. CDR3 in DNA: TGTGCCAGCAGCGCTGACAGATATAATTCACCCCTCCACTTT.

The V gene is TRBV28, the J gene TRBJ1-5; TRBD1 is a possible D gene (5 bases). V lost 6 bases, J lost 3 bases, and 18 bases lay in between. Per germline, CDR1 MDHEN and CDR2 SYDVKM. The CDR3 contains 16 residues. The CDR3 DNA is TGTGCCAGCAGAAGAGACCGGGACCTAATCAATCAGCCCCAGCATTTT. The encoded protein is CASRRDRDLINQPQHF.

The chain uses TRBV29-1 and TRBJ2-7, with D perhaps assigned TRBD1 or TRBD2 (5 bases each). The germline V gene has CDR1 SQVTM and CDR2 ANQGSEA. The CDR3 sequence is 11 residues long. Trimming cost V 6 bases and J 10 bases, with 16 bases left between them. The CDR3 DNA is TGCAGCGTAGCAGTGGGGGAGCAACAGTACGTC. Amino acid sequence: CSVAVGEQQYV.

The chain employs TRBV15 and TRBJ1-1, with D unresolved. In germline, CDR1 is LNHNV, CDR2 YYDKDF (reference sequence). This CDR3 spans 15 amino acids. V dropped 3 bases and J dropped 0 bases, with 11 bases sitting between them. The DNA for the CDR3 is TGTGCCACCAGCAGGATTAGTCCTATGAACACTGAAGCTTTCTTT. Translating it yields CATSRISPMNTEAFF.

This clone came up a few times. The rearrangement links TRBV2 to TRBJ2-1; 11 positions agree with TRBD1. CDR3 length equals 16 residues. After removal of 7 bases from V and 0 bases from J, the junction contained 5 bases not matched to a gene. Germline loops: CDR1 SNHLY, CDR2 FYNNEI. The CDR3 nucleotides are TGTGCCAGCATGGACAGGGGGCGTAGCTCCTACAATGAGCAGTTCTTC. It specifies CASMDRGRSSYNEQFF.

CDR3 protein: CASSLLPTSYNEQFF. CDR3 in DNA: TGTGCCAGTAGTTTGCTTCCGACTTCCTACAATGAGCAGTTCTTC. The gene calls are TRBV19 and TRBJ2-1; D gene ambiguous. Germline V lookup: CDR1 LNHDA, CDR2 SQIVND (reference sequence). V lost 5 bases, J lost 1 base, and 12 bases lay in between. There are 15 residues in the CDR3. Full variable domain (rest looked up from reference TRBV19 and TRBJ2-1): DGGITQSPKYLFRKEGQNVTLSCEQNLNHDAMYWYRQDPGQGLRLIYYSQIVNDFQKGDIAEGYSVSREKKESFPLTVTSAQKNPTAFYLCASSLLPTSYNEQFFGPGTRLTVL.

The rearrangement joins TRBV18 to TRBJ2-6; TRBD2 agrees at 11 bases. Germline V gives CDR1 KGHSH, CDR2 LQKENI. V lost 8 bases and J lost 0; bases outside the gene matches: 6. This CDR3 region has 17 residues. CDR3 in amino acids: CASALAGGPSGANVLTF. The CDR3 coding sequence is TGTGCCAGCGCTTTAGCGGGGGGGCCCTCTGGGGCCAACGTCCTGACTTTC.

The gene calls are TRBV27 and TRBJ2-7; 10 bases align to TRBD2. V lost 5 bases, J lost 3 bases, and 10 bases stayed unmatched. This CDR3 spans 16 amino acids. Looked up from germline, CDR1 is MNHEY and CDR2 is SMNVEV (reference sequence). The chain's CDR3 is CASSPYSGTSVYEQYV. The CDR3 coding sequence is TGTGCCAGCAGTCCATACTCCGGGACTAGCGTCTACGAGCAGTACGTC.